Sequencing of this TCR beta chain was carried out in a study of blood T cells in healthy people across ages. Each sample yielded at least 6 micrograms of PBMC total RNA. Alongside a J-beta primer mix, a sample-barcoded 5' primer served in a second PCR lasting about 7 to 11 cycles. A template-switch adaptor with 12 random nucleotides tagged each cDNA molecule. TCRdb used MiXCR to reprocess the 5' RACE reads, holding one entry per CDR3 protein. Of 1.5 million to 2 million distinct CDR3 sequences listed, approximately 39% are singletons. The table lists this clonotype with a few counts. After removal of 5 bases from V and 4 bases from J, the junction contained 16 bases not matched to a gene. This CDR3 is 18 amino acids long. The V gene's germline CDR1 is SGHTA and CDR2 FQGTGA.

The specimen sequenced was blood. This sequence originates from a human donor in good health. V and J are TRBV7-3 and TRBJ2-4, with TRBD1 identical over 8 bases. The CDR3 DNA is TGTGCCAGCAGCCCCACAGGGGGGTACTTGGGTGGAAAAAACATTCAGTACTTC. It translates to CASSPTGGYLGGKNIQYF. The entire variable domain, with the rest obtained from reference TRBV7-3 and TRBJ2-4, is as follows: GAGVSQTPSNKVTEKGKYVELRCDPISGHTALYWYRQSLGQGPEFLIYFQGTGAADDSGLPNDRFFAVRPEGSVSTLKIQRTERGDSAVYLCASSPTGGYLGGKNIQYFGAGTRLSVL.